The present T cell receptor (beta chain) was sequenced within a study of PD-1 blockade in classical Hodgkin lymphoma. Whole-study context: Nivolumab dosed at 3 mg/kg went to patients intravenously every 2 weeks.

Germline V gene data show CDR1 as MNHNS and CDR2 as SASEGT. This CDR3 is built from 12 residues. Trimming took off 8 bases at V and 3 bases at J, with 10 bases between the two ends. Profiled with immunoSEQ multiplex PCR; TCRdb holds only in-frame clones, not every one. This table has tens of thousands of clones, around 74% appearing once. This clone has just a few counts. As to time point: cycle 4 day 1 (C4D1), after about 6 weeks of nivolumab. Each of the patients experienced relapse following autologous stem cell transplantation, and their brentuximab vedotin exposure differed. The receptor's source is a human donor with classical Hodgkin lymphoma. The sample was peripheral blood mononuclear cells (PBMCs), taken before the fourth cycle of nivolumab. This chain joins TRBV6-1 and TRBJ1-1, with D tentatively TRBD1 (6 bases). In nucleotides, the CDR3 is TGTGCCAGCGGTAAGGGGGACACTGAAGCTTTCTTT. Translation: CASGKGDTEAFF.